The sequence of this TCR beta chain was determined in a study of T cell responses to AZD1222 COVID-19 vaccine. Study-level findings and limits: At baseline, seropositivity was found in only a handful of AZD1222 recipients. Spike-specific TCR breadth and depth went up after people got two AZD1222 doses. Repertoire sampling occurred only after the peak T cell response.

As to this clone: No antigen is known for it.

Sequenced by immunoSEQ multiplex PCR; TCRdb stores in-frame clones only, minus some. The sample has 160,000 or so clones, roughly 90% seen once. V was pared by 4 bases and J by 0 bases, with 3 bases between. The CDR3 has 13 amino acids. The germline V gene has CDR1 MGHRA and CDR2 YSYEKL. The receptor was isolated from an adult who received the AZD1222 COVID-19 vaccine. The V and J genes are TRBV4-1 and TRBJ2-2; D remains unclear. The material sequenced was peripheral blood, taken 28 days after the second AZD1222 dose. CDR3 nucleotide sequence: TGCGCCAGCAGCCCGGCGAACACCGGGGAGCTGTTTTTT. This gives the protein CASSPANTGELFF.